One and the same sample provided the 22 T cell receptor beta chains below, sequenced in a study of cytomegalovirus exposure and HLA in healthy donors. Amplification used 60 Vbeta primers and 13 Jbeta primers. Libraries were prepared by immunoSEQ multiplex PCR; TCRdb keeps only in-frame clonotypes and omits some of them. This sample has roughly 170,000 clones, with almost 85% found just once. The sample consisted of PBMCs. The receptors derive from a girl between 10 and 17 years old in good health and CMV-seropositive.

The chain uses TRBV5-1 and TRBJ1-4; 9 nucleotides match TRBD1. V was clipped by 3 bases and J by 2 bases; unmatched bases: 2. This CDR3 has 15 amino acids. From germline, CDR1 is SGHRS and CDR2 YFSETQ. The CDR3 nucleotides read TGCGCCAGCAGCTCGGGACAGGGCACTAATGAAAAACTGTTTTTT. Protein sequence: CASSSGQGTNEKLFF.

The J gene is TRBJ2-7, the V gene TRBV6-5, with TRBD2 as a possible D gene (6 bases). There are 15 residues in the CDR3. Trimming pared 0 bases from V and 5 bases from J, leaving 14 bases between. Germline loops: CDR1 MNHEY, CDR2 SVGAGI. This CDR3 is CASSYSNRGYNEQYF. CDR3 in DNA: TGTGCCAGCAGTTACTCGAATCGGGGGTACAACGAGCAGTACTTC.

Remarks on this clone: Compared with germline, one end of the junction differs, possibly owing to a read error. This chain joins TRBV6-5 and TRBJ1-6; D not certain. This CDR3 has 15 residues. Germline assignment: CDR1 MNHEY and CDR2 SVGAGI. The CDR3: CVSSPGSPPNSPLHF. The CDR3 region has the DNA TGTGTCAGCAGTCCCGGGTCACCCCCTAATTCACCCCTCCACTTT.

The chain is built from TRBV5-1 and TRBJ1-2; perhaps TRBD1 as D (5 bases). Germline loops: CDR1 SGHRS, CDR2 YFSETQ. The CDR3 has 13 residues. Trimming pared 0 bases from V and 2 bases from J, leaving 5 bases between. CDR3 region: CASSLDRNYGYTF. The CDR3 nucleotides are TGCGCCAGCAGCTTGGACAGGAACTATGGCTACACCTTC.

This rearrangement joins TRBV27 to TRBJ2-7; 8 nucleotides agree with TRBD1. CDR1 and CDR2 from the germline V gene are MNHEY and SMNVEV (reference sequence). V trimming: 5 bases; J trimming: 4 bases; junction bases outside the gene matches: 7. The CDR3 has 14 residues. CDR3 coding DNA: TGTGCCAGCAGTCCTCAGGGACAGGAGTACGAGCAGTACTTC. Translating it yields CASSPQGQEYEQYF.

The chain links TRBV4-1 to TRBJ2-7; 7 bases match TRBD2. Losses at the gene ends were 1 base for V and 3 bases for J; bases not matched to a gene: 6. The CDR3 runs 15 residues. Germline V gene lookup returns CDR1 MGHRA and CDR2 YSYEKL. CDR3 in amino acids: CASSQGGGLHYEQYF. The CDR3 DNA reads TGCGCCAGCAGCCAAGGCGGGGGACTTCACTACGAGCAGTACTTC.

The table lists this clone with a count of one. The J gene is TRBJ1-2, the V gene TRBV5-4; 9 nucleotides agree with TRBD1. CDR1 is SGHNT, CDR2 YYREEE, per germline (reference sequence). V lost 3 bases, J lost 5 bases, and 11 bases stayed unmatched. The CDR3 runs 16 residues. CDR3 DNA sequence: TGTGCCAGCAGCTGGGACAGGGCCACTTCTGGGTATGGCTACACCTTC. The encoded protein is CASSWDRATSGYGYTF.

The CDR3 region is CASSPMGRAGDEQFF. CDR3 nucleotide sequence: TGTGCCAGCAGCCCCATGGGCAGGGCTGGGGATGAGCAGTTCTTC. V is TRBV7-8 and J is TRBJ2-1, with D possibly matching TRBD1 (5 bases). The V gene lost 5 bases and the J gene lost 8 bases, with 19 bases spanning the gap. The CDR3 covers 15 residues. Germline CDR1 reads SGHVS; CDR2 reads FQNEAQ. Full variable domain (rest looked up from reference TRBV7-8 and TRBJ2-1): GAGVSQSPRYKVAKRGQDVALRCDPISGHVSLFWYQQALGQGPEFLTYFQNEAQLDKSGLPSDRFFAERPEGSVSTLKIQRTQQEDSAVYLCASSPMGRAGDEQFFGPGTRLTVL.

V is TRBV7-9 and J is TRBJ2-3; a possible D gene is TRBD2 (5 bases). The V end was cut by 5 bases, the J end by 5 bases, with 11 bases between. This CDR3 has 13 residues. Germline V CDR1 and CDR2: SEHNR, FQNEAQ (reference sequence). CDR3 residues: CASSTLGKDTQYF. CDR3 bases: TGTGCCAGCAGCACACTAGGGAAAGATACGCAGTATTTT.

CDR3 sequence (DNA): TGTGCCAGCAGCTTGGAACAGGGTGAAACTAATGAAAAACTGTTTTTT. It yields the protein CASSLEQGETNEKLFF. This chain joins TRBV5-5 and TRBJ1-4; D perhaps matches TRBD1 (6 bases). Germline-derived CDR1 and CDR2 are SGHKS and YYEKEE (reference sequence). The CDR3 runs 16 residues. Trimming stripped 0 bases from V and 1 base from J, with 10 bases between.

The chain carries TRBV9 and TRBJ1-5; D is unclear. CDR1 and CDR2 (germline): SGDLS, YYNGEE. This CDR3 has 14 residues. Between the trimmed V and J ends, which lost 0 bases and 4 bases, there was a span of 8 bases. CDR3 sequence (DNA): TGTGCCAGCAGCGTAGGGCAGTTTAATCAGCCCCAGCATTTT. Protein product: CASSVGQFNQPQHF.

The V call is TRBV30, the J call TRBJ1-4, with D perhaps matching TRBD1 (6 bases). This CDR3 spans 14 amino acids. Germline lookup yields CDR1 GTSNPN and CDR2 SVGIG (reference sequence). V was clipped by 0 bases and J by 7 bases, with 12 bases between them. CDR3 sequence reads: CAWSVRGGSEKLFF. The CDR3, as DNA: TGTGCCTGGAGTGTAAGGGGGGGGAGTGAAAAACTGTTTTTT.

This clone was counted a few times. V gene TRBV7-9 combines with J gene TRBJ2-1, with 7 bases lining up with TRBD1. The CDR3 runs 13 residues. Germline CDR1 is SEHNR and CDR2 is FQNEAQ (reference sequence). Germline trimming cut 5 bases from V and 5 bases from J; bases unmatched to any gene: 3. DNA of the CDR3: TGTGCCAGCAGCCACAGGGGCAACAATGAGCAGTTCTTC. This translates into CASSHRGNNEQFF.

This clone was seen repeatedly, ten times or more. The chain links TRBV2 to TRBJ2-7; 7 bases fit TRBD1. CDR3 length: 13 residues. The J segment lost 5 bases and the V segment lost 6 bases, leaving 7 bases of the junction unmatched. Germline CDR1 reads SNHLY; CDR2 reads FYNNEI. The CDR3 sequence is CASSRQGGHEQYF. CDR3 DNA sequence: TGTGCCAGCAGCCGACAGGGCGGCCACGAGCAGTACTTC.

Concerning this clone: This same CDR3 is encoded by further DNA sequences in the sample. This sequence joins TRBV2 and TRBJ2-7; D might be TRBD1 (5 bases). The V and J ends lost 4 bases and 3 bases respectively, with 10 bases between them. This CDR3 is 13 amino acids long. Germline values: CDR1 SNHLY, CDR2 FYNNEI. In DNA form, the CDR3 reads TGTGCCAGCAGTGTAGACAGAGTCTACGAGCAGTACTTC. Translating gives CASSVDRVYEQYF.

The rearrangement uses TRBV9 and TRBJ2-3, with D possibly matching TRBD1 (6 bases). The V and J ends lost 2 bases and 2 bases respectively, with 15 bases between them. There are 16 residues in the CDR3. Germline assignment: CDR1 SGDLS and CDR2 YYNGEE. The CDR3 is CASSVGDTGFTDTQYF. CDR3 in DNA: TGTGCCAGCAGCGTTGGGGACACCGGTTTCACAGATACGCAGTATTTT.

This clone was counted a few times. The J gene is TRBJ1-3, the V gene TRBV19, with 9 nucleotides matching TRBD1. In germline, CDR1 is LNHDA, CDR2 SQIVND (reference sequence). V was clipped by 7 bases and J by 0 bases; unmatched bases: 7. The CDR3 spans 16 residues. Written as DNA, the CDR3 is TGTGCCAGTACGGACAGGGGCGGCTTCTCTGGAAACACCATATATTTT. Translated, it gives CASTDRGGFSGNTIYF. The full variable domain, in which reference TRBV19 and TRBJ1-3 provide the parts outside the CDR3, is DGGITQSPKYLFRKEGQNVTLSCEQNLNHDAMYWYRQDPGQGLRLIYYSQIVNDFQKGDIAEGYSVSREKKESFPLTVTSAQKNPTAFYLCASTDRGGFSGNTIYFGEGSWLTVV.

Concerning this clone itself: At one boundary the junction diverges from the germline segment, which might be a read error. This chain uses TRBV7-9 with TRBJ2-1; the match to TRBD2 covers 8 bases. Germline CDR1 SEHNR, CDR2 FQNEAQ (reference sequence). The CDR3 totals 16 residues. The CDR3: CSSSLRTGLGDNEQFF. The CDR3 DNA reads TGTTCCAGCAGCTTACGAACGGGACTAGGGGACAATGAGCAGTTCTTC.

The chain uses TRBV9 and TRBJ1-3, with 7 positions matching TRBD1. Germline-derived CDR1 and CDR2 are SGDLS and YYNGEE. This CDR3 contains 17 residues. Unmatched junction bases numbered 10, after V lost 3 bases and J lost 1 base. The CDR3 is CASSGGVGGASGNTIYF. In DNA, the CDR3 is TGTGCCAGCAGCGGAGGAGTAGGGGGCGCGTCTGGAAACACCATATATTTT.

This clone was counted only a few times. The V call is TRBV13, the J call TRBJ2-3; 8 nucleotides line up with TRBD1. The CDR3 consists of 14 residues. Germline-derived CDR1 and CDR2 are PRHDT and FYEKMQ (reference sequence). After removal of 2 bases from V and 6 bases from J, the junction contained 4 bases not matched to a gene. Here the CDR3 reads CASSLNRGIDTQYF. The CDR3, as DNA: TGTGCCAGCAGCTTAAACAGGGGGATCGATACGCAGTATTTT.

This clone appeared a few times. The chain has TRBV6-4 and TRBJ2-7; the D gene is possibly TRBD2 (6 bases). This CDR3 contains 15 residues. V lost 0 bases to trimming and J lost 7 bases, with 16 bases between them. Germline V gene lookup returns CDR1 MRHNA and CDR2 SNTAGT. CDR3 protein: CASSDSGGSGGEQYF. The CDR3 DNA reads TGTGCCAGCAGTGACTCCGGGGGATCCGGGGGAGAGCAGTACTTC.

The chain joins TRBV5-4 to TRBJ2-3; TRBD2 agrees at 7 bases. The junction had 0 bases not matched to a gene; V was cut back by 1 base and J by 1 base. Germline V gene lookup returns CDR1 SGHNT and CDR2 YYREEE (reference sequence). CDR3 length: 14 residues. The CDR3 loop reads CASSLRGGTDTQYF. The CDR3 DNA follows: TGTGCCAGCAGCTTGCGGGGGGGCACAGATACGCAGTATTTT.